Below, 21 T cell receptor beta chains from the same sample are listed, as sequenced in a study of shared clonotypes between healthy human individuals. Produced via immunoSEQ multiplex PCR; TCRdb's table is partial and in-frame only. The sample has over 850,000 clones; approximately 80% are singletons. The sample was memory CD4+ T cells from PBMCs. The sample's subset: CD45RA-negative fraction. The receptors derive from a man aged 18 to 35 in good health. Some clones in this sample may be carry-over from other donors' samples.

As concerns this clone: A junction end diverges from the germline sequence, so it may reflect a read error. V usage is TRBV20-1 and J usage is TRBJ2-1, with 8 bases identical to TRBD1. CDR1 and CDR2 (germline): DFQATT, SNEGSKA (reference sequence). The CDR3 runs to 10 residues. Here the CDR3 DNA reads TGCAGTGCTACCGGACAGGGTCCCCTCTTC. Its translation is CSATGQGPLF.

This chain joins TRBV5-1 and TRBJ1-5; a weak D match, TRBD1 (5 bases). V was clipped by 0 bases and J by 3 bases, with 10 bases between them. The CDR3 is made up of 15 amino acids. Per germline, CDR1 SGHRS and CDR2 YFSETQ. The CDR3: CASSLGDGYNQPQHF. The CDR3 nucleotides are TGCGCCAGCAGCTTGGGGGACGGCTACAATCAGCCCCAGCATTTT.

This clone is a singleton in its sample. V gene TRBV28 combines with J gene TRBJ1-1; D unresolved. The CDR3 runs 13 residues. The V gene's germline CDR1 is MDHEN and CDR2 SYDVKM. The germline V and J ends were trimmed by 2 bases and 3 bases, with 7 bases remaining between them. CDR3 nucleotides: TGTGCCAGCAGTTTACCGGGGTACACTGAAGCTTTCTTT. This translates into CASSLPGYTEAFF.

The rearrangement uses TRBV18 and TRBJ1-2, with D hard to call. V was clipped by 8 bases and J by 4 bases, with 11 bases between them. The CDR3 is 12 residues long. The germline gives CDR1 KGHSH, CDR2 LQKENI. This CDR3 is CASTTPSYGYTF. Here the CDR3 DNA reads TGTGCCAGCACAACCCCTAGCTATGGCTACACCTTC.

The CDR3 region is CASSQGPGRGETQYF. The DNA for the CDR3 is TGCGCCAGCAGCCAAGGACCGGGCAGGGGTGAGACCCAGTACTTC. This sequence joins TRBV4-3 and TRBJ2-5; perhaps TRBD1 as D (6 bases). Germline loops: CDR1 LGHNA, CDR2 YSLEER. The CDR3 runs 15 residues. Trimming removed 1 base at V and 5 bases at J, with 14 bases between.

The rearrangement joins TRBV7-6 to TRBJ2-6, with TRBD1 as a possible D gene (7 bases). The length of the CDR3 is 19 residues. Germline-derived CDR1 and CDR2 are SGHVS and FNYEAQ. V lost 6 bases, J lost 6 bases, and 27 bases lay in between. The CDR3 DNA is TGTGCCAGCAGTCCCGGAGGGGGCAGACCACGTCTTGAGGCCAACGTCCTGACTTTC. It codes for CASSPGGGRPRLEANVLTF.

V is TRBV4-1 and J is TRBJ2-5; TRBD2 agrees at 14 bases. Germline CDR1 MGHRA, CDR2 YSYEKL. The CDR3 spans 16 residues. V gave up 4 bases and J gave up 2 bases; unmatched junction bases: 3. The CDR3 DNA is TGCGCCAGCAGCCGTGGACTAGCGGGAGGACAAGAGACCCAGTACTTC. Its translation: CASSRGLAGGQETQYF.

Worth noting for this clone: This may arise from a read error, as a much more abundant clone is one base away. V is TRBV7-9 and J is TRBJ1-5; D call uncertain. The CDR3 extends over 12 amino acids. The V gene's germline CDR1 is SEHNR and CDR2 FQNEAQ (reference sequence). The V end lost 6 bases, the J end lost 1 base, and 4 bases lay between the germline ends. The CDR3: CASSRSNQPQHF. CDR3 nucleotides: TGTGCCAGCAGTCGGAGCAATCAGCCCCAGCATTTT.

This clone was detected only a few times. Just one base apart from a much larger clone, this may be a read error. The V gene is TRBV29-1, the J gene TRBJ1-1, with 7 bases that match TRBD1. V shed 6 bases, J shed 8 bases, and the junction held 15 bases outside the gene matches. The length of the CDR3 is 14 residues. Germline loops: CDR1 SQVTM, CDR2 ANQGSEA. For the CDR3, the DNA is TGCAGCGTAGCAAGCCGGGACAGCTTTTTAGAAGCTTTCTTT. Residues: CSVASRDSFLEAFF.

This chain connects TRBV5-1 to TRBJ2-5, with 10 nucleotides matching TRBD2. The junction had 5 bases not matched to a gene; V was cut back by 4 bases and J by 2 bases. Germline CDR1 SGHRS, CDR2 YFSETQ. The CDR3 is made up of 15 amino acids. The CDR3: CASSASLAGQETQYF. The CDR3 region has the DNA TGCGCCAGCAGCGCCTCACTAGCGGGGCAAGAGACCCAGTACTTC.

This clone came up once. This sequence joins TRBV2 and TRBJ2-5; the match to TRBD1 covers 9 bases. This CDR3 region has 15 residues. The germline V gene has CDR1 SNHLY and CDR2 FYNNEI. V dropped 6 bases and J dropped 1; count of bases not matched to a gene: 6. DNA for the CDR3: TGTGCCAGCAGCCCGGGACAGGGCTCCCAAGAGACCCAGTACTTC. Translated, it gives CASSPGQGSQETQYF.

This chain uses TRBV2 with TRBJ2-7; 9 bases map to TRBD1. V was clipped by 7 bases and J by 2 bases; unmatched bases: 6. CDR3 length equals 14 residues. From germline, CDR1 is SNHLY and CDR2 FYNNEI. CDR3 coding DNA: TGTGCCAGCACTGGACAGGGGCGAGCCTACGAGCAGTACTTC. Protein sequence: CASTGQGRAYEQYF.

The DNA of the CDR3 is TGCGCCAGCAGCCAAGGGGCTGGCGCGTCCTACTACGAGCAGTACTTC. As protein: CASSQGAGASYYEQYF. The J gene is TRBJ2-7, the V gene TRBV4-1; D gene uncertain. The germline V and J ends were trimmed by 1 base and 3 bases, with 16 bases remaining between them. The CDR3 length is 16 residues. Per germline, CDR1 MGHRA and CDR2 YSYEKL.

The CDR3 DNA is TGTGCCAGCAGCTCGGACAGGGGGACCTACTACGAGCAGTACTTC. Translation: CASSSDRGTYYEQYF. This chain connects TRBV7-2 to TRBJ2-7; 10 bases align to TRBD1. CDR3 size: 15 residues. With 4 bases clipped from V and 3 bases from J, the junction kept 6 bases outside the gene matches. The germline V gene encodes CDR1 SGHTA and CDR2 FQGNSA.

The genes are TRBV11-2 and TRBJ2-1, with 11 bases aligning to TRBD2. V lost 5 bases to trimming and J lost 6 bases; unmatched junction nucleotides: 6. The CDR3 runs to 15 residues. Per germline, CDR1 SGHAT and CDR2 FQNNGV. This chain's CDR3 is CASSPGTSGSNEQFF. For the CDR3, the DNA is TGTGCCAGCAGCCCCGGGACTAGCGGAAGCAATGAGCAGTTCTTC.

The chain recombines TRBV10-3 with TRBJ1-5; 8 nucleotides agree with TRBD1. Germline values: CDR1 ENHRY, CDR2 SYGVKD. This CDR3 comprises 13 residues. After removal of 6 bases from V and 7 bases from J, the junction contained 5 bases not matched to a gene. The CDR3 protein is CAIRPDRDQPQHF. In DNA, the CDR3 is TGTGCCATCAGGCCGGACAGGGACCAGCCCCAGCATTTT.

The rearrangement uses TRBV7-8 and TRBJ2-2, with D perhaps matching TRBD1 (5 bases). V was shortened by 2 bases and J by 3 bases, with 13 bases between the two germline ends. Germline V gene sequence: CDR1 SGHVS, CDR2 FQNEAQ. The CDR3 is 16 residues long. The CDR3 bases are TGTGCCAGCAGCTTAACGGGCGGACACTACACCGGGGAGCTGTTTTTT. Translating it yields CASSLTGGHYTGELFF.

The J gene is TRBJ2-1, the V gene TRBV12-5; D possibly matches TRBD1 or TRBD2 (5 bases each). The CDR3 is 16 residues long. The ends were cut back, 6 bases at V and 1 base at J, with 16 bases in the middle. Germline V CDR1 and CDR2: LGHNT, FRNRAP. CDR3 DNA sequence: TGTGCTAGTGGCCGCGACTGGGGGACGTCCTACAATGAGCAGTTCTTC. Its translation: CASGRDWGTSYNEQFF.

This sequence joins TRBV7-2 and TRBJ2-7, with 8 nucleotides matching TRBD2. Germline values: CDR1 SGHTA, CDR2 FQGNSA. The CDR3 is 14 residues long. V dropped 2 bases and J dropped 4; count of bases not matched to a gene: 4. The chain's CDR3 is CASSLRREEYEQYF. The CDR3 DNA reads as TGTGCCAGCAGCTTACGGCGGGAGGAATACGAGCAGTACTTC.

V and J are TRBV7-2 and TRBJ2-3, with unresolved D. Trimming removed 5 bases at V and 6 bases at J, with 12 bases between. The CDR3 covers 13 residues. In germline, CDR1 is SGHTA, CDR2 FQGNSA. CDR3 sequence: CASSASVGDTQYF. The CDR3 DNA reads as TGTGCCAGCAGCGCAAGCGTAGGGGATACGCAGTATTTT.

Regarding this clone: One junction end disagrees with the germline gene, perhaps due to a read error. CDR3 bases: TGCGCCAGCAGCTTGCCGCCCGTAGCGGGAGGGAAGTCAGATACGCAGTATTTT. This translates into CASSLPPVAGGKSDTQYF. The chain joins TRBV7-9 to TRBJ2-3; 11 bases match TRBD2. Germline CDR1 reads SEHNR; CDR2 reads FQNEAQ (reference sequence). This CDR3 is built from 18 residues. The variable domain in full, with the rest retrieved from reference TRBV7-9 and TRBJ2-3, is DTGVSQNPRHKITKRGQNVTFRCDPISEHNRLYWYRQTLGQGPEFLTYFQNEAQLEKSRLLSDRFSAERPKGSFSTLEIQRTEQGDSAMYLCASSLPPVAGGKSDTQYFGPGTRLTVL.